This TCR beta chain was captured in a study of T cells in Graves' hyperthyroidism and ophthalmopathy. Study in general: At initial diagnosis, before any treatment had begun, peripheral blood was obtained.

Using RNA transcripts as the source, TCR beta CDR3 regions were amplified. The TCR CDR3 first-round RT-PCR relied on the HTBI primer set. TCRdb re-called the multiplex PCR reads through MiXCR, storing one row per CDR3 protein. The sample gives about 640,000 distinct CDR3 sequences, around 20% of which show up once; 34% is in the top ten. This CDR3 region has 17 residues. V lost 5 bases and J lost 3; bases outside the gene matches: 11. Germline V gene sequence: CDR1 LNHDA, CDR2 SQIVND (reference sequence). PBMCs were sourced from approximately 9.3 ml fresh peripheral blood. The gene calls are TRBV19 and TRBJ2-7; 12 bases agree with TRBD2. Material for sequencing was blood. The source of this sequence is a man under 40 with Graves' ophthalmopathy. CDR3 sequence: CASSPSTSGSGIYEQYF. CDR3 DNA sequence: TGTGCCAGTAGTCCATCGACTAGCGGGAGTGGGATCTACGAGCAGTACTTC.